Each of the 30 T cell receptor beta chains below was sequenced from the same sample in a study of blood T cells in healthy people across ages. Combining a sample-barcoded 5' primer with a J-beta primer mix, a second PCR ran for roughly 7 to 12 cycles. TCRdb re-analysed the 5' RACE reads in MiXCR, keeping a single row per CDR3 protein. Here the sample spans 1.5 million to 2 million distinct CDR3 sequences, roughly two fifths being singletons. The sequenced sample was blood. The receptor source for this set is a human donor in good health.

The CDR3 DNA is TGCAGTGCCAAGGACCGGTCCCGAAGCTCCTATAATTCACCCCTCCACTTT. It is translated as CSAKDRSRSSYNSPLHF. The chain combines TRBV20-1 with TRBJ1-6; D is undetermined. Trimming cost V 6 bases and J 0 bases, with 18 bases left between them. The CDR3 spans 17 residues. CDR1 DFQATT and CDR2 SNEGSKA come from the germline V gene (reference sequence).

V usage is TRBV20-1 and J usage is TRBJ2-1; D might be TRBD2 (6 bases). The end of the DNA is better explained by TRBJ2-7, so the J call may be wrong. Looked up from germline, CDR1 is DFQATT and CDR2 is SNEGSKA (reference sequence). The CDR3 is made up of 16 amino acids. In nucleotides, the CDR3 is TGCAGTGCTAGAGGGGACTCTCGAAGAAGATACAATGAGCAGTACTTC. Its translation is CSARGDSRRRYNEQYF.

The V call is TRBV7-2, the J call TRBJ1-5; 8 nucleotides agree with TRBD1. With V trimmed by 2 bases and J by 4 bases, 7 bases remained unmatched. The CDR3 is 16 amino acids. Germline assignment: CDR1 SGHTA and CDR2 FQGNSA. Written as DNA, the CDR3 is TGTGCCAGCAGCTTAAGGAATGGGGACAGGAATCAGCCCCAGCATTTT. It codes for CASSLRNGDRNQPQHF.

This clonotype was detected a few times. V usage is TRBV19 and J usage is TRBJ1-2; 8 bases align to TRBD1. J was trimmed by 4 bases and V by 7 bases; bases with no gene match: 11. This CDR3 has 15 amino acids. Per the germline V gene, CDR1 is LNHDA and CDR2 is SQIVND (reference sequence). The CDR3 nucleotides read TGTGCCAGTACCCCACAGGGGGACGGCACCTATGGCTACACCTTC. Amino acid sequence: CASTPQGDGTYGYTF. Using reference TRBV19 and TRBJ1-2 for the parts outside the CDR3, the full variable domain is DGGITQSPKYLFRKEGQNVTLSCEQNLNHDAMYWYRQDPGQGLRLIYYSQIVNDFQKGDIAEGYSVSREKKESFPLTVTSAQKNPTAFYLCASTPQGDGTYGYTFGSGTRLTVV.

In its sample, this clonotype was seen a few times. The chain combines TRBV5-1 with TRBJ1-2; D not resolved. The CDR3 has 15 amino acids. Germline assignment: CDR1 SGHRS and CDR2 YFSETQ. Deletions cut 4 bases from V and 5 bases from J, with 18 bases between. This CDR3 reads CASSQSSKVPYGYTF. The CDR3 region has the DNA TGCGCCAGCAGCCAGTCCTCCAAGGTCCCATATGGCTACACCTTC.

The chain employs TRBV25-1 and TRBJ1-4, with a weak D call TRBD1 (5 bases). Germline CDR1 MGHDK, CDR2 SYGVNS. The CDR3 spans 15 residues. The V gene lost 10 bases and the J gene lost 6 bases, with 21 bases spanning the gap. CDR3 sequence reads: CAIQPSPGSHEKLFF. The CDR3 DNA sequence: TGTGCCATACAACCTTCACCAGGGAGTCATGAAAAACTGTTTTTT.

The sample holds a few counts of this clonotype. The V gene is TRBV7-2, the J gene TRBJ2-2; D ambiguous. Germline V gene lookup returns CDR1 SGHTA and CDR2 FQGNSA. Trimming cost V 0 bases and J 11 bases, with 4 bases left between them. The length of the CDR3 is 11 residues. The CDR3 bases are TGTGCCAGCAGCTTAGCAAGTGAGCTGTTTTTT. It encodes CASSLASELFF.

The rearrangement joins TRBV7-3 to TRBJ2-5; D gene uncertain. The V and J ends lost 0 bases and 5 bases respectively, with 7 bases between them. CDR3 size: 13 residues. Germline CDR1 reads SGHTA; CDR2 reads FQGTGA. The CDR3 loop reads CASSLTFGETQYF. For the CDR3, the DNA is TGTGCCAGCAGCTTAACTTTTGGGGAGACCCAGTACTTC.

In its sample, this clonotype was seen many times. The chain uses TRBV29-1 and TRBJ2-1; the D gene is possibly TRBD2 (5 bases). Germline CDR1 and CDR2: SQVTM and ANQGSEA. CDR3 length equals 14 residues. The V end lost 2 bases, the J end lost 4 bases, and 12 bases lay between the germline ends. The CDR3 loop reads CSVERTYFYNEQFF. Written as DNA, the CDR3 is TGCAGCGTTGAAAGGACTTATTTTTACAATGAGCAGTTCTTC.

This clonotype was seen a handful of times. This rearrangement joins TRBV7-9 to TRBJ2-5; TRBD1 might be the D (5 bases). This CDR3 is 15 amino acids long. V was cut by 5 bases and J by 1 base, with 14 bases left in between. The V gene's germline CDR1 is SEHNR and CDR2 FQNEAQ (reference sequence). The CDR3 loop is CASSPGFPLQETQYF. The CDR3 coding sequence is TGTGCCAGCAGCCCAGGGTTTCCTCTCCAAGAGACCCAGTACTTC.

V and J are TRBV4-3 and TRBJ1-2; no clear D gene. The V and J ends lost 0 bases and 3 bases respectively, with 11 bases between them. The CDR3 sequence is 15 residues long. Germline V gene lookup returns CDR1 LGHNA and CDR2 YSLEER. Here the CDR3 reads CASSQDESEYYGYTF. The CDR3 region has the DNA TGCGCCAGCAGCCAAGACGAATCGGAATACTATGGCTACACCTTC.

This clonotype came up once. A clone one base away is much larger, so this may be a read error. The V and J genes are TRBV20-1 and TRBJ2-1; D is unclear. V gave up 7 bases and J gave up 8 bases, with 12 bases separating them. This CDR3 contains 11 residues. The germline gives CDR1 DFQATT, CDR2 SNEGSKA (reference sequence). CDR3 sequence reads: CSVGRLDEQFF. The CDR3 nucleotides are TGCAGTGTAGGACGCCTCGATGAGCAGTTCTTC.

The chain joins TRBV7-8 to TRBJ1-5; 9 bases line up with TRBD1. The CDR3 extends over 15 amino acids. With V trimmed by 3 bases and J by 7 bases, 7 bases remained unmatched. The germline V gene has CDR1 SGHVS and CDR2 FQNEAQ. CDR3 sequence: CASSFLQGAGQPQHF. In DNA form, the CDR3 reads TGTGCCAGCAGCTTCTTACAGGGGGCGGGCCAGCCCCAGCATTTT.

This clonotype was observed a few times. The chain combines TRBV6-2 or TRBV6-3 with TRBJ2-5; 8 nucleotides align to TRBD1. The CDR3 is 15 amino acids. With 5 bases clipped from V and 4 bases from J, the junction kept 9 bases outside the gene matches. Germline V gene lookup returns CDR1 MNHEY and CDR2 SVGEGT. The CDR3 nucleotides read TGTGCCAGCAGTCATACAGGGGGAATGAGAGAGACCCAGTACTTC. Translated: CASSHTGGMRETQYF.

For the CDR3, the DNA is TGCGCCAGCAGCTTGGGATTGGGACAGATTAAATCTAGCACAGATACGCAGTATTTT. Protein: CASSLGLGQIKSSTDTQYF. This rearrangement joins TRBV5-1 to TRBJ2-3, with 7 bases identical to TRBD1. CDR1 SGHRS and CDR2 YFSETQ come from the germline V gene. CDR3 length equals 19 residues. V dropped 0 bases and J dropped 0; count of bases not matched to a gene: 13.

This clonotype was observed a few times. The V call is TRBV6-2 or TRBV6-3, the J call TRBJ1-2, with D unresolved. Per germline, CDR1 MNHEY and CDR2 SVGEGT. The CDR3 consists of 17 residues. V was shortened by 4 bases and J by 1 base, with 19 bases between the two germline ends. Written as DNA, the CDR3 is TGTGCCAGCAGTTTCCGACACTTCACTACGGATAACTATGGCTACACCTTC. Its translation: CASSFRHFTTDNYGYTF.

The chain recombines TRBV7-9 with TRBJ1-2; D not resolved. This CDR3 has 14 residues. V shed 5 bases and J shed 5 bases, with 15 bases lying between them. Germline CDR1 and CDR2: SEHNR and FQNEAQ (reference sequence). The chain's CDR3 is CASSPRGQTYGYTF. CDR3 DNA sequence: TGTGCCAGCAGCCCCCGAGGGCAGACGTATGGCTACACCTTC.

The CDR3, as DNA: TGTGCCAGCAGCTCCGGGGGGCGCGATGAAAAACTGTTTTTT. Encoded protein: CASSSGGRDEKLFF. J is TRBJ1-4 and V is TRBV6-5; possible D gene TRBD1, 6 bases. V was trimmed by 6 bases and J by 6 bases, leaving 14 bases between them. This CDR3 is 14 amino acids long. The germline V gene has CDR1 MNHEY and CDR2 SVGAGI.

CDR3: CASSAVGGRDGYTF. The DNA for the CDR3 is TGTGCCAGCAGTGCGGTCGGGGGGCGCGATGGCTACACCTTC. The chain recombines TRBV2 with TRBJ1-2; perhaps TRBD1 as D (6 bases). There are 14 residues in the CDR3. Germline V gene data show CDR1 as SNHLY and CDR2 as FYNNEI. V was clipped by 4 bases and J by 6 bases, with 15 bases between them.

This rearrangement joins TRBV20-1 to TRBJ1-6; D call uncertain. CDR1 and CDR2 (germline): DFQATT, SNEGSKA (reference sequence). V was shortened by 4 bases and J by 7 bases, with 20 bases between the two germline ends. This CDR3 region has 16 residues. The CDR3 spells CSANRWAPSHNSPLHF. The CDR3 region has the DNA TGCAGTGCTAACAGATGGGCTCCCTCTCACAATTCACCCCTCCACTTT.

As regards this clonotype: Relative to the germline gene, one junction end is altered; a read error may explain this. The chain links TRBV27 to TRBJ2-1; no firm D call. Germline CDR1 MNHEY, CDR2 SMNVEV (reference sequence). This CDR3 region has 12 residues. CDR3 residues: CAGSVPYNEQFF. The DNA for the CDR3 is TGTGCCGGCAGTGTACCATACAATGAGCAGTTCTTC.

The chain recombines TRBV2 with TRBJ1-2, with D possibly matching TRBD1 (5 bases). The CDR3 has 15 amino acids. Trimming removed 3 bases from V and 4 bases from J, with 15 bases in between. Germline assignment: CDR1 SNHLY and CDR2 FYNNEI. This chain's CDR3 is CASSEARAPVYGYTF. In nucleotides, the CDR3 is TGTGCCAGCAGTGAGGCCAGGGCTCCTGTCTATGGCTACACCTTC.

V gene TRBV29-1 combines with J gene TRBJ2-5, with D tentatively TRBD1 (7 bases). The germline V gene encodes CDR1 SQVTM and CDR2 ANQGSEA. This CDR3 has 14 residues. V was pared by 2 bases and J by 5 bases, with 15 bases between. CDR3 sequence reads: CSVETPGGRETQYF. In DNA, the CDR3 is TGCAGCGTTGAAACGCCAGGGGGGCGTGAGACCCAGTACTTC.

The sample holds a few counts of this clonotype. The junction does not match germline at one end; this may be a read error. This chain uses TRBV10-3 with TRBJ2-5; D is unresolved. There are 13 residues in the CDR3. CDR1 is ENHRY, CDR2 SYGVKD, per germline. Written as DNA, the CDR3 is TGTGCCATCAGTGAGGGGTACCAAGAGGCCCAGTACTTC. It is translated as CAISEGYQEAQYF.

The chain recombines TRBV4-3 with TRBJ2-3; the D is unclear. This CDR3 is built from 16 residues. Germline-derived CDR1 and CDR2 are LGHNA and YSLEER. Trimming left V 0 bases short and J 3 bases short, with 13 bases between. This chain's CDR3 is CASSQDHVATTDTQYF. CDR3 bases: TGCGCCAGCAGCCAAGATCATGTAGCTACGACAGATACGCAGTATTTT.

The V and J genes are TRBV5-1 and TRBJ2-7; possibly TRBD1 for D (6 bases). With 0 bases removed from V and 2 bases from J, the gap between germline ends came to 15 bases. CDR3 length: 16 residues. The germline gives CDR1 SGHRS, CDR2 YFSETQ. The CDR3, as DNA: TGCGCCAGCAGCTTGGACAGCCCTCCAGGGGCCTACGAGCAGTACTTC. Protein product: CASSLDSPPGAYEQYF.

The chain links TRBV20-1 to TRBJ1-4; D not resolved. The CDR3 extends over 14 amino acids. From germline, CDR1 is DFQATT and CDR2 SNEGSKA (reference sequence). The CDR3 spells CNAPLDRSNEKLFF. CDR3 bases: TGCAATGCCCCCCTTGACCGTTCTAATGAAAAACTGTTTTTT.

This clonotype came up a few times. V and J are TRBV29-1 and TRBJ2-7; 8 positions agree with TRBD1. Germline V gene lookup returns CDR1 SQVTM and CDR2 ANQGSEA. This CDR3 comprises 13 residues. After removal of 5 bases from V and 4 bases from J, the junction contained 7 bases not matched to a gene. DNA of the CDR3: TGCAGCGTTAGGGATGGGACAGGATACGAGCAGTACTTC. This translates into CSVRDGTGYEQYF.

The table lists this clonotype with a few counts. CDR3 sequence: CASSLGGSSSYGYTF. CDR3 DNA sequence: TGTGCCAGCAGCTTAGGCGGCAGCAGCAGCTATGGCTACACCTTC. The chain carries TRBV7-2 and TRBJ1-2; D uncertain. Germline V gives CDR1 SGHTA, CDR2 FQGNSA. This CDR3 has 15 amino acids. V was trimmed by 1 base and J by 4 bases, leaving 13 bases between them.

This chain connects TRBV5-6 to TRBJ2-6; 9 nucleotides align to TRBD1. The V gene's germline CDR1 is SGHDT and CDR2 YYEEEE. The CDR3 runs to 19 residues. V lost 5 bases, J lost 3 bases, and 15 bases stayed unmatched. In DNA, the CDR3 is TGTGCCAGCAGTTATGAGTCCGGGACAGGGTCGAGTGGGGCCAACGTCCTGACTTTC. It specifies CASSYESGTGSSGANVLTF.